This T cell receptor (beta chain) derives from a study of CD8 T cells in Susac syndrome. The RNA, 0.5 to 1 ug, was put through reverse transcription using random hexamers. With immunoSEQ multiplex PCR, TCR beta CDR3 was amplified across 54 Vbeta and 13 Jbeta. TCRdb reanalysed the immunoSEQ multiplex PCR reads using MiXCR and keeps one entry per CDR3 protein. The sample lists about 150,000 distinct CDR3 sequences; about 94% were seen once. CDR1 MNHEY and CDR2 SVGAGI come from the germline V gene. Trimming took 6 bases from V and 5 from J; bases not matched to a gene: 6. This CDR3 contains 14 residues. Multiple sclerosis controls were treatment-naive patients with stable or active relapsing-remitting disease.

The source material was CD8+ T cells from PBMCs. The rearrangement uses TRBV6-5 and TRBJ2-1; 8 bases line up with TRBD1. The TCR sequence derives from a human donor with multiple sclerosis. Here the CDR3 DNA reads TGTGCCAGCAGCTGGGACAGGCTCAACAATGAGCAGTTCTTC. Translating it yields CASSWDRLNNEQFF.